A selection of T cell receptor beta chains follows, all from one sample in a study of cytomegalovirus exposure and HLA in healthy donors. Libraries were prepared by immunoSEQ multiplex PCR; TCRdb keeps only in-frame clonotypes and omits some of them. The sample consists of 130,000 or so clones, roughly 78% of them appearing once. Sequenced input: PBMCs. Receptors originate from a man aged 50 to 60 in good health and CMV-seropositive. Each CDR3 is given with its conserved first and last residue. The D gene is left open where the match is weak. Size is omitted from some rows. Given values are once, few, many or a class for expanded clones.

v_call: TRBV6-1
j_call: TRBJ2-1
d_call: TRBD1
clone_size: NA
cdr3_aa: CASSEGKGTASYNEQFF
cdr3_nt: TGTGCCAGCAGTGAAGGGAAGGGGACAGCTAGTTACAATGAGCAGTTCTTC

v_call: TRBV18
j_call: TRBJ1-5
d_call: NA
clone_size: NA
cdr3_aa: CASSPRGGSNQPQHF
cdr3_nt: TGTGCCAGCTCACCGAGGGGAGGGAGCAATCAGCCCCAGCATTTT

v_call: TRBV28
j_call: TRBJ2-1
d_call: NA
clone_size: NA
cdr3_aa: CASSLNSGSYNEQFF
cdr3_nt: TGTGCCAGCAGTTTAAATAGCGGCTCCTACAATGAGCAGTTCTTC

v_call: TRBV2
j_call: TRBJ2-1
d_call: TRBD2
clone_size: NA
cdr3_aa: CASSLQKGTSGEQFF
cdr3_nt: TGTGCCAGCAGCTTACAAAAAGGGACTAGCGGTGAGCAGTTCTTC

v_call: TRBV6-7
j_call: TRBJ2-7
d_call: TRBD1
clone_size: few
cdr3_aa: CASSYSPHRTGPYEQYF
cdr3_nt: TGTGCCAGCAGTTACTCGCCACATAGGACAGGGCCCTACGAGCAGTACTTC

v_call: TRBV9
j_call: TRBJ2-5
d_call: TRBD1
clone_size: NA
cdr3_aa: CASSGQGSSKTQYF
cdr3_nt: TGTGCCAGCAGCGGACAGGGGTCCAGCAAGACCCAGTACTTC

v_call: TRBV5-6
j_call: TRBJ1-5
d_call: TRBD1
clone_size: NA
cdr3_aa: CASSRQGVQPQHF
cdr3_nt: TGTGCCAGCAGCCGACAGGGGGTTCAGCCCCAGCATTTT

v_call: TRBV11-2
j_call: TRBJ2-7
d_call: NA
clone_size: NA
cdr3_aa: CASSRAGEQYF
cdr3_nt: TGTGCCAGCAGCAGGGCGGGCGAGCAGTACTTC

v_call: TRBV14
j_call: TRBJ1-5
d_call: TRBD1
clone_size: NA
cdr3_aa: CASSPHRGQPQHF
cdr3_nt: TGTGCCAGCAGCCCCCACAGGGGTCAGCCCCAGCATTTT

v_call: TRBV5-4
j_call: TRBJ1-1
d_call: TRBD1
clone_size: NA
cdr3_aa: CASSLRGQGGTEAFF
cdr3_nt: TGTGCCAGCAGCCTGAGGGGACAGGGGGGGACTGAAGCTTTCTTT

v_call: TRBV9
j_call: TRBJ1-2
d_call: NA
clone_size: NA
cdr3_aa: CASGAGAGANYGYTF
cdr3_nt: TGTGCCAGCGGAGCGGGAGCGGGAGCTAACTATGGCTACACCTTC

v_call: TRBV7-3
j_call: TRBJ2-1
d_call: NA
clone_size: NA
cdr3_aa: CASSFRGEQFF
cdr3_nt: TGTGCCAGCAGCTTCAGGGGTGAGCAGTTCTTC

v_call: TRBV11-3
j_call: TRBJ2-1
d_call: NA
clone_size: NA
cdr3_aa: CASSLKDILYNEQFF
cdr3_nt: TGTGCCAGCAGCCTGAAGGACATATTATACAATGAGCAGTTCTTC

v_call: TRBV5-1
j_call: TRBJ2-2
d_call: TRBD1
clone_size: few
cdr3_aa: CASSYQTGNAGELFF
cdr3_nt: TGCGCCAGCAGCTATCAGACAGGGAACGCCGGGGAGCTGTTTTTT

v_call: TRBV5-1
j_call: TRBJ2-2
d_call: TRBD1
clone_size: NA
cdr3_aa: CASSLVAGGTGELFF
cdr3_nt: TGCGCCAGCAGCTTGGTGGCAGGGGGAACCGGGGAGCTGTTTTTT

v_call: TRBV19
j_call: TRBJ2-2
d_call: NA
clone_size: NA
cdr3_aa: CASSTPGRDLGGELFF
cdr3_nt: TGTGCCAGTAGTACCCCGGGCAGGGATTTGGGCGGGGAGCTGTTTTTT

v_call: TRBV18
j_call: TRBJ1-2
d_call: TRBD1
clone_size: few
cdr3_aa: CASSPRQGSDYGYTF
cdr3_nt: TGTGCCAGCTCACCACGACAGGGATCCGACTATGGCTACACCTTC

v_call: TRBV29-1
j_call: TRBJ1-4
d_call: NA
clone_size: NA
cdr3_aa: CSVVGEEKLFF
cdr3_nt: TGCAGCGTTGTCGGGGAGGAAAAACTGTTTTTT

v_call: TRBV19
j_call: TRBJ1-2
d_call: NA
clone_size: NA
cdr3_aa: CASSIRGGGYTF
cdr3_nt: TGTGCCAGTAGTATACGGGGAGGTGGCTACACCTTC

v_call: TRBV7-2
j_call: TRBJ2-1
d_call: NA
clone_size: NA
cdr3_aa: CASSLSRENEQFF
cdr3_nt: TGTGCCAGCAGCTTAAGCAGGGAAAATGAGCAGTTCTTC

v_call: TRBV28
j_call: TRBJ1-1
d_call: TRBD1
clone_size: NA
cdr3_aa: CAIRTGTNTEAFF
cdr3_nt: TGTGCCATTAGGACAGGGACGAACACTGAAGCTTTCTTT

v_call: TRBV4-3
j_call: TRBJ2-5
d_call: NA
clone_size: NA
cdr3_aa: CASSQDVAKGDVNIRETQYF
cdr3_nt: TGCGCCAGCAGCCAAGATGTGGCGAAGGGGGACGTTAACATCAGAGAGACCCAGTACTTC

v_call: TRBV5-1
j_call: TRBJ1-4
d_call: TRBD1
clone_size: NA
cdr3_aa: CASSWGDREEKLFF
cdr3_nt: TGCGCCAGCAGCTGGGGAGACAGGGAGGAAAAACTGTTTTTT

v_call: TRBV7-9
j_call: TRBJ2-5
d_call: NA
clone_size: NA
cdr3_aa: CASSSGHRSPQETQYF
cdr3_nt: TGTGCCAGCAGCTCCGGGCACAGGTCACCCCAAGAGACCCAGTACTTC

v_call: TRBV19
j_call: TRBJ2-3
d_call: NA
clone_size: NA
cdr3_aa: CASSQGGPSTDTQYF
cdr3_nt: TGTGCCAGTAGTCAGGGCGGACCTAGCACAGATACGCAGTATTTT

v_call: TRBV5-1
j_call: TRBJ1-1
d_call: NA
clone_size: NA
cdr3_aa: CASSLSNSGNTEAFF
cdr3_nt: TGCGCCAGCAGCTTGAGTAACAGCGGGAACACTGAAGCTTTCTTT

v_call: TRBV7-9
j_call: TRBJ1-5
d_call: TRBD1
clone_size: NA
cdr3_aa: CASSSGTVYNQPQHF
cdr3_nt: TGTGCCAGCAGCTCCGGGACAGTCTACAATCAGCCCCAGCATTTT

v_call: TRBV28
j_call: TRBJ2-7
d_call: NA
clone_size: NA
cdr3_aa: CASSLTSSYEQYF
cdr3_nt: TGTGCCAGCAGTTTAACTAGCTCCTACGAGCAGTACTTC